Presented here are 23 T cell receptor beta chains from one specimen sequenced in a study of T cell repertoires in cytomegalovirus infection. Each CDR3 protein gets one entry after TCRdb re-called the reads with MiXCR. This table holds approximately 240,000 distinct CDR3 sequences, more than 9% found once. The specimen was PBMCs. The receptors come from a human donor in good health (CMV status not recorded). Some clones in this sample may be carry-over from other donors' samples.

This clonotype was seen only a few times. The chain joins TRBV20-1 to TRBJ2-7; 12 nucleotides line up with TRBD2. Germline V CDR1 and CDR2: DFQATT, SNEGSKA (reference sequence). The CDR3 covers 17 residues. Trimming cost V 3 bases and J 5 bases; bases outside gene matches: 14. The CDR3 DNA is TGCAGTGCTAGTACCCCACTAGCGGGAGGTCTAGTCCACGAGCAGTACTTC. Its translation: CSASTPLAGGLVHEQYF.

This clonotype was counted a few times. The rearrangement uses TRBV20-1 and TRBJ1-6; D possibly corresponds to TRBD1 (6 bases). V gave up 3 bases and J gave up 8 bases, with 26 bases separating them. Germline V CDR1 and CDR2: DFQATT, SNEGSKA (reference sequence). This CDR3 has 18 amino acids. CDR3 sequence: CSARTDRPGIPRDSPLHF. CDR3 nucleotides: TGCAGTGCTAGGACCGACAGGCCGGGGATCCCTCGGGATTCACCCCTCCACTTT.

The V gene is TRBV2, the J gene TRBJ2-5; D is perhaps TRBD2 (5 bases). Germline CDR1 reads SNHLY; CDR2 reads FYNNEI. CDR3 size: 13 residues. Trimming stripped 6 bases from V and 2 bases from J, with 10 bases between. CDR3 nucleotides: TGTGCCAGCAGCCCCGGGATGCAAGAGACCCAGTACTTC. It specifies CASSPGMQETQYF.

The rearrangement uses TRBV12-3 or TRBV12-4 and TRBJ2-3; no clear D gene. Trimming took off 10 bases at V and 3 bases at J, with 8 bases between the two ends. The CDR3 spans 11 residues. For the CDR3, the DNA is TGTGCCACCGGGCGGACAGATACGCAGTATTTT. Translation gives CATGRTDTQYF.

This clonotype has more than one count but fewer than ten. The CDR3 coding sequence is TGTGCCAGCAGAAGACAGGGAATTTATGGCTACACCTTC. Its protein is CASRRQGIYGYTF. V usage is TRBV19 and J usage is TRBJ1-2; 7 positions agree with TRBD1. The CDR3 runs 13 residues. Germline-derived CDR1 and CDR2 are LNHDA and SQIVND (reference sequence). V lost 9 bases and J lost 5; bases outside the gene matches: 9.

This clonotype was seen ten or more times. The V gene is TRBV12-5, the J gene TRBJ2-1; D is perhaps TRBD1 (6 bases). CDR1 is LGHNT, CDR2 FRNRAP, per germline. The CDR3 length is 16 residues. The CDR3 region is CPNLPPPNRDYNEQFF. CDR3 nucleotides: TGTCCAAACCTACCACCCCCCAACAGGGACTACAATGAGCAGTTCTTC.

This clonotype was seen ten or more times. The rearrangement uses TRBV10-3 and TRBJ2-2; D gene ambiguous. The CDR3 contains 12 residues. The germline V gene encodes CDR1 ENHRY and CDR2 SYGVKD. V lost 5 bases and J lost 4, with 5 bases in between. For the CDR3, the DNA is TGTGCCATCAGTACCCCCACCGGGGAGCTGTTTTTT. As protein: CAISTPTGELFF.

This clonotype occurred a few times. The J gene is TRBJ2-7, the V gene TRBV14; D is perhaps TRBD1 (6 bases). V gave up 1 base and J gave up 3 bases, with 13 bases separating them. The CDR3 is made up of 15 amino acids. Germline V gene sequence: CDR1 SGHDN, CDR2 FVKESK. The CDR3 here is CASSQGPGAFYEQYF. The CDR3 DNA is TGTGCCAGCAGCCAAGGGCCAGGGGCTTTCTACGAGCAGTACTTC.

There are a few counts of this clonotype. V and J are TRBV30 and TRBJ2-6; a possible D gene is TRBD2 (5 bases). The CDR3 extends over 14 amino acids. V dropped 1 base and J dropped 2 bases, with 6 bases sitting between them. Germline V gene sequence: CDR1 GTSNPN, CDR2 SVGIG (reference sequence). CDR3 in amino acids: CAWSAGTGANVLTF. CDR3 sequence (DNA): TGTGCCTGGAGTGCGGGGACTGGGGCCAACGTCCTGACTTTC.

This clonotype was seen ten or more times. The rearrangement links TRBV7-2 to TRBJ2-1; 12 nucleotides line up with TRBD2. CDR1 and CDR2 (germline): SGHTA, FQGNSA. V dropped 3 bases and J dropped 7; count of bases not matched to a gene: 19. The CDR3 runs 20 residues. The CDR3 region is CASSFPLRASGGALPNEQFF. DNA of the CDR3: TGTGCCAGCAGCTTTCCTCTCAGGGCTAGCGGGGGGGCATTACCGAATGAGCAGTTCTTC.

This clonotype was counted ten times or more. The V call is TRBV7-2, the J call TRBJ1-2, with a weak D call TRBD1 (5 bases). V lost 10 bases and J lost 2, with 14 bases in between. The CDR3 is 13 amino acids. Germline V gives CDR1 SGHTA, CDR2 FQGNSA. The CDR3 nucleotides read TGTGCCACCCGGGAGGCAGGGAACTATGGCTACACCTTC. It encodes CATREAGNYGYTF. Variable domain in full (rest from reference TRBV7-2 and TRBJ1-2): GAGVSQSPSNKVTEKGKDVELRCDPISGHTALYWYRQSLGQGLEFLIYFQGNSAPDKSGLPSDRFSAERTGGSVSTLTIQRTQQEDSAVYLCATREAGNYGYTFGSGTRLTVV.

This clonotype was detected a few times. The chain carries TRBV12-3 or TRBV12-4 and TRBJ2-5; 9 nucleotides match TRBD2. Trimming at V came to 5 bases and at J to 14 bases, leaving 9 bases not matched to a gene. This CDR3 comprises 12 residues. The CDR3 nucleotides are TGTGCCAGCAGTCTAGGTCCGGGACTAGCCTACTTC. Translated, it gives CASSLGPGLAYF.

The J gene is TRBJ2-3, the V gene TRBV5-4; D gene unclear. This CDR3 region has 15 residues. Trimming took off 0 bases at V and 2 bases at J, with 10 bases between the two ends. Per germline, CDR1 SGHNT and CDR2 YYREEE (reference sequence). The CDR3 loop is CASSLAAGNTDTQYF. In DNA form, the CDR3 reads TGTGCCAGCAGCTTGGCAGCAGGAAACACAGATACGCAGTATTTT. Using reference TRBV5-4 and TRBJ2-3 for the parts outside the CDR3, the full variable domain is ETGVTQSPTHLIKTRGQQVTLRCSSQSGHNTVSWYQQALGQGPQFIFQYYREEENGRGNFPPRFSGLQFPNYSSELNVNALELDDSALYLCASSLAAGNTDTQYFGPGTRLTVL.

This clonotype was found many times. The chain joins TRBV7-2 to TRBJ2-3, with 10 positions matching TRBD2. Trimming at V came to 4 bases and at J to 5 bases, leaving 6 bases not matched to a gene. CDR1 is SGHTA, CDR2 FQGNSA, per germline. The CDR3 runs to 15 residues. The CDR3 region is CASSSQSGGGDTQYF. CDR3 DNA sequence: TGTGCCAGCAGCTCCCAGAGCGGGGGGGGAGATACGCAGTATTTT.

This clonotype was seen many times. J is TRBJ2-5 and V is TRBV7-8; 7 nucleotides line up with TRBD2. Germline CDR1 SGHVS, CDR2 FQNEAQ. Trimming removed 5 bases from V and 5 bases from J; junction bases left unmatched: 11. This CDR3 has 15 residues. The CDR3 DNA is TGTGCCAGCAGCGCTATGGGGAGGGCCATGGAGACCCAGTACTTC. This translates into CASSAMGRAMETQYF.

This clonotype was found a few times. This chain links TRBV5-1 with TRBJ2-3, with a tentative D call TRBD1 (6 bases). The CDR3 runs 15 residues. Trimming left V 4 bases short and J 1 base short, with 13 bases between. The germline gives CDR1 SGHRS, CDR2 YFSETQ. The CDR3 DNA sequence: TGCGCCAGCAGCCCGCGACAGGACCGCACAGATACGCAGTATTTT. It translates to CASSPRQDRTDTQYF.

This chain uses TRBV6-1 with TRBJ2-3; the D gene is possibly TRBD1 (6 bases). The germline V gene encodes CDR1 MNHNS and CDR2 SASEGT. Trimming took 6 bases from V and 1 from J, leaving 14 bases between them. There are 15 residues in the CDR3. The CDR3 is CASSRSTGRTDTQYF. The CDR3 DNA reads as TGTGCCAGCAGCCGGTCTACAGGGCGCACAGATACGCAGTATTTT.

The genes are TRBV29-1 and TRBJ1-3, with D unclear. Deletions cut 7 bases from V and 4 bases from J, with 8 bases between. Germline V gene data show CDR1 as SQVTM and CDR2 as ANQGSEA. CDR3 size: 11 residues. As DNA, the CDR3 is TGCAGCGCCGGGAGCGGAAACACCATATATTTT. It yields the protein CSAGSGNTIYF.

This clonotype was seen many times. CDR3 residues: CASSQATGGETQYF. The CDR3 nucleotides read TGCGCCAGCAGCCAGGCGACAGGAGGAGAGACCCAGTACTTC. The J gene is TRBJ2-5, the V gene TRBV4-1; perhaps TRBD1 as D (6 bases). The germline V gene encodes CDR1 MGHRA and CDR2 YSYEKL. Trimming cost V 3 bases and J 4 bases, with 12 bases left between them. The CDR3 sequence is 14 residues long.

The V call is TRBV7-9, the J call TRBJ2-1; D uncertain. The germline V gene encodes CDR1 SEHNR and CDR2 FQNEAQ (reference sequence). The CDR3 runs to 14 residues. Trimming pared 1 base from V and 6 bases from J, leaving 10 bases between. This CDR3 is CASSLGVAPNEQFF. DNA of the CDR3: TGTGCCAGCAGCTTAGGGGTTGCCCCCAATGAGCAGTTCTTC.

CDR3 loop: CASSAGGGRGFNEQFF. CDR3 coding DNA: TGTGCCAGCAGCGCTGGCGGCGGGCGGGGCTTTAATGAGCAGTTCTTC. The chain joins TRBV7-9 to TRBJ2-1, with a tentative D call TRBD2 (6 bases). In germline, CDR1 is SEHNR, CDR2 FQNEAQ (reference sequence). Trimming removed 5 bases at V and 7 bases at J, with 21 bases between. This CDR3 region has 16 residues.

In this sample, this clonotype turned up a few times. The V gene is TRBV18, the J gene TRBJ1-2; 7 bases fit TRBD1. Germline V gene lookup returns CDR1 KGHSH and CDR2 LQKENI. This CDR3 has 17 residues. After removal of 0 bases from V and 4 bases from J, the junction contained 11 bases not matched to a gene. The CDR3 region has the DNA TGTGCCAGCTCACCACCATTCGGAACAGGGGAGGTCTATGGCTACACCTTC. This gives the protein CASSPPFGTGEVYGYTF.

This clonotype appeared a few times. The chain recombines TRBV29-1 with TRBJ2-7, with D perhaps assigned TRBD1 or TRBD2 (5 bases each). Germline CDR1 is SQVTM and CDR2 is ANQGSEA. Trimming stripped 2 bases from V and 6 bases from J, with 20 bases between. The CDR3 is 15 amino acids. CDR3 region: CSVESFRAGSGEQYF. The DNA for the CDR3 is TGCAGCGTTGAATCATTCCGGGCAGGGAGCGGCGAGCAGTACTTC.